This entry is about one TCR beta chain. Its target is unknown. TCRdb's table, derived via immunoSEQ multiplex PCR, lists solely in-frame clones and lacks some. The sample lists roughly 2 million clones, about 95% occurring once. These data are taken from a study of shared clonotypes between healthy human individuals. Overall study findings and caveats: Among non-shared clonotypes, generation probabilities were lower than among those shared by all four donors.

Naive CD8 cells lacked CD45RO and underwent positive selection for CCR7, leaving out terminally differentiated effector memory CD45RA+ cells. The CDR3 sequence is 18 residues long. Trimming at V came to 3 bases and at J to 1 base, leaving 8 bases not matched to a gene. Germline V CDR1 and CDR2: PRHDT, FYEKMQ (reference sequence). The V and J genes are TRBV13 and TRBJ2-2; 10 bases map to TRBD2. The sequence was obtained from a man aged 18 to 30 in good health. Sequencing was done on a sample of naive CD8+ T cells sorted from blood. In nucleotides, the CDR3 is TGTGCCAGCAGCTTTTGGCTAGCGGGAGAAAGGAACACCGGGGAGCTGTTTTTT. Protein sequence: CASSFWLAGERNTGELFF.